A single sample is the source of the 13 T cell receptor beta chains below, sequenced in a study of technical replicates of blood from several donors. Profiled with immunoSEQ multiplex PCR; TCRdb holds only in-frame clones, not every one. This table holds approximately 85,000 clones, 94% found once. Source material: T cells isolated from PBMCs. The receptors were sampled from a human donor in good health.

The chain joins TRBV2 to TRBJ2-5; D remains unclear. V gave up 6 bases and J gave up 3 bases, with 5 bases separating them. Germline V gene sequence: CDR1 SNHLY, CDR2 FYNNEI. CDR3 length equals 11 residues. The CDR3 protein is CASRTEETQYF. In DNA form, the CDR3 reads TGTGCCAGCAGAACGGAAGAGACCCAGTACTTC.

This chain links TRBV5-1 with TRBJ2-7; 11 bases match TRBD2. The CDR3 is made up of 16 amino acids. J was trimmed by 2 bases and V by 2 bases; bases with no gene match: 6. Germline V gene sequence: CDR1 SGHRS, CDR2 YFSETQ. The CDR3 DNA follows: TGCGCCAGCAGCTTCCTTAGCGGGAGGGCCGCCTACGAGCAGTACTTC. Protein: CASSFLSGRAAYEQYF.

This chain uses TRBV5-8 with TRBJ1-5; 11 nucleotides align to TRBD1. The length of the CDR3 is 15 residues. V dropped 4 bases and J dropped 6; count of bases not matched to a gene: 6. Germline V gene lookup returns CDR1 SGHTS and CDR2 YDEGEE. In nucleotides, the CDR3 is TGTGCCAGCAGCAGGGGACAGGGGGTCCGTCAGCCCCAGCATTTT. This translates into CASSRGQGVRQPQHF.

The chain carries TRBV6-5 and TRBJ1-2; TRBD1 might be the D (5 bases). CDR1 MNHEY and CDR2 SVGAGI come from the germline V gene. The V and J ends lost 6 bases and 2 bases respectively, with 13 bases between them. The CDR3 is 14 residues long. The CDR3 loop reads CASRGDLTNYGYTF. CDR3 bases: TGTGCCAGCAGGGGGGACTTAACCAACTATGGCTACACCTTC.

The rearrangement joins TRBV6-5 to TRBJ2-2; 7 nucleotides align to TRBD1. V lost 0 bases, J lost 7 bases, and 5 bases stayed unmatched. The CDR3 length is 15 residues. Germline V gene lookup returns CDR1 MNHEY and CDR2 SVGAGI. CDR3 bases: TGTGCCAGCAGTTACTCGACAGGGTGGAACGGGGAGCTGTTTTTT. Residues: CASSYSTGWNGELFF.

This chain links TRBV4-1 with TRBJ2-1; D remains ambiguous. Germline values: CDR1 MGHRA, CDR2 YSYEKL. The CDR3 is 13 amino acids. Between the trimmed V and J ends, which lost 0 bases and 9 bases, there was a span of 9 bases. In DNA form, the CDR3 reads TGCGCCAGCAGCCAAGAGTACTCCCGTGAGCAGTTCTTC. Its protein product is CASSQEYSREQFF.

The genes are TRBV30 and TRBJ2-1, with a weak D call TRBD2 (5 bases). The CDR3 totals 13 residues. Germline V gene data show CDR1 as GTSNPN and CDR2 as SVGIG (reference sequence). The germline V and J ends were trimmed by 0 bases and 5 bases, with 8 bases remaining between them. The CDR3 coding sequence is TGTGCCTGGAGTGTACTCGGGGACAATGAGCAGTTCTTC. As protein: CAWSVLGDNEQFF.

This sequence joins TRBV28 and TRBJ1-2; D is undetermined. Germline values: CDR1 MDHEN, CDR2 SYDVKM. The CDR3 spans 13 residues. V was clipped by 1 base and J by 7 bases, with 10 bases between them. The CDR3 sequence is CASSLSTAGGYTF. The CDR3 nucleotides are TGTGCCAGCAGTTTATCGACGGCGGGTGGCTACACCTTC.

V usage is TRBV5-1 and J usage is TRBJ1-2; 9 positions match TRBD1. CDR3 size: 15 residues. The germline V gene encodes CDR1 SGHRS and CDR2 YFSETQ. V shed 0 bases and J 3 bases; nucleotides not matched to a gene: 3. CDR3: CASSLGTGEYYGYTF. CDR3 bases: TGCGCCAGCAGCTTGGGGACAGGGGAATACTATGGCTACACCTTC.

The chain carries TRBV5-4 and TRBJ2-2, with TRBD2 identical over 14 bases. Germline V lookup: CDR1 SGHNT, CDR2 YYREEE (reference sequence). The CDR3 consists of 17 residues. After removal of 3 bases from V and 5 bases from J, the junction contained 6 bases not matched to a gene. CDR3 region: CASSSGTSGRLTGELFF. The DNA of the CDR3 is TGTGCCAGCAGCTCCGGGACTAGCGGGAGATTGACCGGGGAGCTGTTTTTT.

The J gene is TRBJ2-1, the V gene TRBV13, with 12 positions matching TRBD2. With V trimmed by 5 bases and J by 8 bases, 7 bases remained unmatched. CDR3 size: 15 residues. Germline V gene data show CDR1 as PRHDT and CDR2 as FYEKMQ (reference sequence). CDR3 in amino acids: CASSTSSGGDHEQFF. The DNA for the CDR3 is TGTGCCAGCAGCACCTCTAGCGGGGGGGATCATGAGCAGTTCTTC.

The chain recombines TRBV28 with TRBJ1-1; 7 nucleotides align to TRBD1. With V trimmed by 8 bases and J by 0 bases, 6 bases remained unmatched. CDR3 length equals 14 residues. Germline-derived CDR1 and CDR2 are MDHEN and SYDVKM. Here the CDR3 reads CASHQGVMNTEAFF. The CDR3 DNA reads as TGTGCCAGCCATCAGGGGGTCATGAACACTGAAGCTTTCTTT.

The chain couples TRBV5-5 to TRBJ1-4, with 7 bases aligning to TRBD1. V trimming: 5 bases; J trimming: 3 bases; junction bases outside the gene matches: 7. Germline lookup yields CDR1 SGHKS and CDR2 YYEKEE (reference sequence). The CDR3 totals 15 residues. CDR3 sequence: CASSPRGRSNEKLFF. CDR3 DNA: TGTGCCAGCAGTCCAAGGGGGCGGTCTAATGAAAAACTGTTTTTT. Drawing the rest from reference TRBV5-5 and TRBJ1-4, the complete variable domain is DAGVTQSPTHLIKTRGQQVTLRCSPISGHKSVSWYQQVLGQGPQFIFQYYEKEERGRGNFPDRFSARQFPNYSSELNVNALLLGDSALYLCASSPRGRSNEKLFFGSGTQLSVL.